The entry below describes one T cell receptor (beta chain). The data are from a study of blood T cell repertoires in COVID-19. This CDR3 comprises 15 residues. Trimming took 6 bases from V and 2 from J, leaving 15 bases between them. The germline CDR1 and CDR2 sequences are KGHSH and LQKENI. This table comes from immunoSEQ multiplex PCR, and its TCRdb copy is limited to in-frame clones, with some not included. This table has about 260,000 clones, about 87% appearing once. The chain uses TRBV18 and TRBJ2-3, with D unresolved. The sample consisted of peripheral blood. The TCR was taken from a woman aged 40 to 49 with acute or convalescent COVID-19. The CDR3, as DNA: TGTGCCAGCTCGTATCGGAGTCAATTCACAGATACGCAGTATTTT. It codes for CASSYRSQFTDTQYF.